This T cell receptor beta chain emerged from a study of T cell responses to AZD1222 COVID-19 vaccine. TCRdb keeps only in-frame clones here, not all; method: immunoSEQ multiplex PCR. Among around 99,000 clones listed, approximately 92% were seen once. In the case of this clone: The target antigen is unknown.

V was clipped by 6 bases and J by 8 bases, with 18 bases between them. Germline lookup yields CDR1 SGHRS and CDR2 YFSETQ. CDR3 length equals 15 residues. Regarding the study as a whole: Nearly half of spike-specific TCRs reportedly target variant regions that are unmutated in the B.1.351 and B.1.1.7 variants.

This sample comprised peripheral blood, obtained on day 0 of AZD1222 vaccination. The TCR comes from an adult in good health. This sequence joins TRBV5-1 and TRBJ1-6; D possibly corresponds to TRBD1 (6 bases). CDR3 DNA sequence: TGCGCCAGCAAAAGGGGGTATTCTTCCGATTCACCCCTCCACTTT. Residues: CASKRGYSSDSPLHF. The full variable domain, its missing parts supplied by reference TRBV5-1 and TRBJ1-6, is KAGVTQTPRYLIKTRGQQVTLSCSPISGHRSVSWYQQTPGQGLQFLFEYFSETQRNKGNFPGRFSGRQFSNSRSEMNVSTLELGDSALYLCASKRGYSSDSPLHFGNGTRLTVT.